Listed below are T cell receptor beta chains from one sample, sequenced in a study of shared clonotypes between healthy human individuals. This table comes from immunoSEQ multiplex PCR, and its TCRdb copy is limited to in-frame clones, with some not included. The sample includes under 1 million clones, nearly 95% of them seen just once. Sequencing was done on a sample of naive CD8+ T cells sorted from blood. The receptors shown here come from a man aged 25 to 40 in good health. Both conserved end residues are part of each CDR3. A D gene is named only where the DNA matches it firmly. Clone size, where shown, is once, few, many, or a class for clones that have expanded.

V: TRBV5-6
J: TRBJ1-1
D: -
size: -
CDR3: CASSLGGRSGDYTEAFF
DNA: TGTGCCAGCAGCTTGGGGGGCCGGTCGGGTGACTACACTGAAGCTTTCTTT

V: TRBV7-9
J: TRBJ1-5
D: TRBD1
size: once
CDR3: CASTQGANQPQHF
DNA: TGTGCCAGCACTCAGGGGGCCAATCAGCCCCAGCATTTT

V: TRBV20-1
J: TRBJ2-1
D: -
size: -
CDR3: CSASRDNEQFF
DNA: TGCAGTGCTAGTCGGGACAATGAGCAGTTCTTC

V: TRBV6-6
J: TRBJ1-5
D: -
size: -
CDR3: CASSLLRAGSNQPQHF
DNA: TGTGCCAGCAGTCTCCTTCGGGCAGGGAGCAATCAGCCCCAGCATTTT

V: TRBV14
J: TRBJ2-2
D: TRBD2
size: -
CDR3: CASNSAGDRLGELFF
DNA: TGTGCCAGCAACTCAGCGGGAGACCGTCTTGGGGAGCTGTTTTTT

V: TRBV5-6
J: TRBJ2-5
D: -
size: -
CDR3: CASSLVFVQDEETQYF
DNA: TGTGCCAGCAGCTTGGTTTTCGTACAGGACGAAGAGACCCAGTACTTC

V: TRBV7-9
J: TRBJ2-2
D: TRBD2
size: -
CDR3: CASSPLPGTSGPFTGELFF
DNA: TGTGCCAGCAGCCCCCTGCCCGGGACTAGCGGACCTTTCACCGGGGAGCTGTTTTTT

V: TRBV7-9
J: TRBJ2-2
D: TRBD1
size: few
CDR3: CASSHPPGTGEGATGELFF
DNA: TGTGCCAGCAGCCATCCGCCAGGGACAGGGGAAGGGGCCACCGGGGAGCTGTTTTTT

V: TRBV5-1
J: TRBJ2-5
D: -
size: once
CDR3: CASSPATGQETQYF
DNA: TGCGCCAGCAGCCCGGCGACAGGCCAAGAGACCCAGTACTTC

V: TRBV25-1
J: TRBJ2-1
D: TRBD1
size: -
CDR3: CASSEFRTGGGNEQFF
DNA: TGTGCCAGCAGTGAATTCAGGACAGGGGGAGGCAATGAGCAGTTCTTC

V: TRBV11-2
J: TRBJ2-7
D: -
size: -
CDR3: CASSLGDAYEQYF
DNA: TGTGCCAGCAGCCTGGGGGATGCCTACGAGCAGTACTTC

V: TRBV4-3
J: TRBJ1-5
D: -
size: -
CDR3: CASSQELGSGYQPQHF
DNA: TGCGCCAGCAGCCAAGAGCTGGGGTCGGGTTACCAGCCCCAGCATTTT

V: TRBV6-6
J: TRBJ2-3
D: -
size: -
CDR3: CASSYSDTDTQYF
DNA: TGTGCCAGCAGTTACTCTGACACAGATACGCAGTATTTT

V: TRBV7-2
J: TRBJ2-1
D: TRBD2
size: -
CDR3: CASSLPVRTSEKGQFF
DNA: TGTGCCAGCAGCCTCCCGGTGCGGACTAGCGAAAAGGGGCAGTTCTTC

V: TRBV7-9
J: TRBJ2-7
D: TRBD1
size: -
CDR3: CASSLPPAVGTGVEQYF
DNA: TGTGCCAGCAGCTTACCCCCCGCGGTCGGGACAGGGGTCGAGCAGTACTTC

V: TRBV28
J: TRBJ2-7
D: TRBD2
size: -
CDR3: CASSLPPGGVDYEQYF
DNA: TGTGCCAGCAGTTTACCCCCGGGAGGAGTAGACTACGAGCAGTACTTC

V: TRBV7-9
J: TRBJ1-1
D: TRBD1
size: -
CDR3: CASSLDREAEAFF
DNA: TGTGCCAGCAGCTTGGACAGGGAAGCTGAAGCTTTCTTT

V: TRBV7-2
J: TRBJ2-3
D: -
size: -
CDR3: CASSPALARFSSTDTQYF
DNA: TGTGCCAGCAGCCCGGCCTTAGCGCGTTTTTCTAGCACAGATACGCAGTATTTT

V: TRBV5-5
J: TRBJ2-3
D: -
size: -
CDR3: CASSLVPGGSTDTQYF
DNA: TGTGCCAGCAGCTTGGTCCCTGGGGGGAGCACAGATACGCAGTATTTT

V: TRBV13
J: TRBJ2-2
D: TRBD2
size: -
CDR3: CASSEREWSAGELFF
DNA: TGTGCCAGCAGCGAGCGGGAGTGGAGTGCCGGGGAGCTGTTTTTT

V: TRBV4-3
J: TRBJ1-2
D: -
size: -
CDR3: CASSQDRGGILYGYTF
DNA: TGCGCCAGCAGCCAAGATCGAGGGGGAATCCTCTATGGCTACACCTTC

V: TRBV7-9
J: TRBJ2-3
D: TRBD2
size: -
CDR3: CASSATSGRYSTDTQYF
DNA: TGTGCCAGCAGCGCTACTAGCGGGAGGTATTCCACAGATACGCAGTATTTT

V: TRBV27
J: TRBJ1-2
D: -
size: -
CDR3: CASSPAGIRGYTF
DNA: TGTGCCAGCAGTCCAGCAGGAATCAGAGGCTACACCTTC

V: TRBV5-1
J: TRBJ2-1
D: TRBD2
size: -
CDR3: CASSLEVAGVNEQFF
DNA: TGCGCCAGCAGCTTGGAGGTAGCGGGAGTGAATGAGCAGTTCTTC

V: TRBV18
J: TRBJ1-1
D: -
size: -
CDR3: CASSSSKVMNTEAFF
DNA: TGTGCCAGCTCATCAAGTAAGGTCATGAACACTGAAGCTTTCTTT

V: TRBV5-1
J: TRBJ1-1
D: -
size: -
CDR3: CASSFGRTLNTEAFF
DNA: TGCGCCAGCAGCTTTGGCCGGACCTTGAACACTGAAGCTTTCTTT

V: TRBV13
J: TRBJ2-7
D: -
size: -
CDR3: CASSPTSSGVALSYEQYF
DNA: TGTGCCAGCAGCCCTACGAGTTCAGGAGTAGCGCTAAGTTACGAGCAGTACTTC

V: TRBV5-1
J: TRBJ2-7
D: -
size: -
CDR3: CASRPDSYEQYF
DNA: TGCGCCAGCAGACCAGACAGCTACGAGCAGTACTTC

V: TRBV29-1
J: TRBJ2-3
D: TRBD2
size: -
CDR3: CSVVLRETDTQYF
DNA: TGCAGCGTTGTATTGCGGGAGACAGATACGCAGTATTTT

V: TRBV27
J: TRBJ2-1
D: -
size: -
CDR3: CASSPSGSSYNEQFF
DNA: TGTGCCAGCAGTCCCAGCGGCAGCTCCTACAATGAGCAGTTCTTC

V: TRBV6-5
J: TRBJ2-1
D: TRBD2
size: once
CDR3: CASSPIAGGPNEQFF
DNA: TGTGCCAGCAGTCCCATAGCGGGAGGGCCGAATGAGCAGTTCTTC

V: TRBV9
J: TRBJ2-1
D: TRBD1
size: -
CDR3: CASSVDWVGTGGPGTYNEQFF
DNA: TGTGCCAGCAGCGTAGACTGGGTTGGGACAGGTGGCCCCGGGACCTACAATGAGCAGTTCTTC

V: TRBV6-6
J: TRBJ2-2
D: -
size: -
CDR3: CASRDGRGWDTGELFF
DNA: TGTGCCAGCAGAGACGGCAGGGGCTGGGACACCGGGGAGCTGTTTTTT

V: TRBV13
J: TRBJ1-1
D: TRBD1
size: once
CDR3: CASSTTGGEGWEGPPF
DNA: TGTGCCAGCAGCACAACAGGGGGCGAAGGATGGGAGGGCCCCCCCTTT

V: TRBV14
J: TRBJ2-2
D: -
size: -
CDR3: CASSQEQVDYPNTGELFF
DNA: TGTGCCAGCAGCCAAGAGCAGGTAGACTATCCGAACACCGGGGAGCTGTTTTTT

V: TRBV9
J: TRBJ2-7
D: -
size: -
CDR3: CASSVAATSDYEQYF
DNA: TGTGCCAGCAGCGTAGCAGCTACGTCAGACTACGAGCAGTACTTC

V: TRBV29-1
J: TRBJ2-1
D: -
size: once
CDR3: CSVEGLDQEQFF
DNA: TGCAGCGTTGAAGGACTAGACCAAGAGCAGTTCTTC

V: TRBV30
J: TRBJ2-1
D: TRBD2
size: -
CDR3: CAWSGSGGDNEQFF
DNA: TGTGCCTGGAGTGGGTCGGGAGGGGACAATGAGCAGTTCTTC

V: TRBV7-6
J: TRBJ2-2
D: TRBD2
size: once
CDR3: CASKAGEPTGELFF
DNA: TGTGCCAGCAAAGCGGGAGAGCCCACCGGGGAGCTGTTTTTT

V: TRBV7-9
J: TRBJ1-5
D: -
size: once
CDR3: CASSEPNQPQHF
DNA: TGTGCCAGCAGTGAACCTAATCAGCCCCAGCATTTT

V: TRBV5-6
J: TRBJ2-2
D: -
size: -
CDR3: CASSLSPDPNTGELFF
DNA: TGTGCCAGCAGCTTATCACCGGATCCGAACACCGGGGAGCTGTTTTTT

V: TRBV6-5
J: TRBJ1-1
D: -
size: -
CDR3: CASSYNGEGAFF
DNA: TGTGCCAGCAGTTATAATGGCGAGGGAGCTTTCTTT

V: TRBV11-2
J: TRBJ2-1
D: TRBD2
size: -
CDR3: CASSASTSRSYNEQFF
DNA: TGTGCCAGCAGCGCGTCGACTAGCAGGTCCTACAATGAGCAGTTCTTC

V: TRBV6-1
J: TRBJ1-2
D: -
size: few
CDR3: CASDGSPTNYGYTF
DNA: TGTGCCAGCGATGGCAGCCCCACTAACTATGGCTACACCTTC

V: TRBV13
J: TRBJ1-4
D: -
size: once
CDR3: CASSGRFGNEKLFF
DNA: TGTGCCAGCAGCGGGAGGTTTGGGAATGAAAAACTGTTTTTT

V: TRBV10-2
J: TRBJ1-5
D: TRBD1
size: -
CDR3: CASSSGSGGNQPQHF
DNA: TGCGCCAGTTCCTCTGGGTCAGGGGGAAATCAGCCCCAGCATTTT

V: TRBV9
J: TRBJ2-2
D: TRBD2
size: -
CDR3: CASSVGLAGNTGELFF
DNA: TGTGCCAGCAGCGTAGGGCTAGCGGGAAACACCGGGGAGCTGTTTTTT

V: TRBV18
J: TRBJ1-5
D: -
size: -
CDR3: CASSPTPSTGYSNQPQHF
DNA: TGTGCCAGCTCACCAACTCCCTCCACAGGCTATAGCAATCAGCCCCAGCATTTT

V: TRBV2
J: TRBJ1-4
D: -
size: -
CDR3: CASSEDSGLNEKLFF
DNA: TGTGCCAGCAGTGAAGATTCAGGTCTTAATGAAAAACTGTTTTTT

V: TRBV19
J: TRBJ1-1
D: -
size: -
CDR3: CASTSTYLSLNTEAFF
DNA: TGTGCCAGTACTTCTACCTATCTGAGTTTGAACACTGAAGCTTTCTTT